Reported below is one T cell receptor beta chain. Its matching antigen is unknown. This entry belongs to a study of cytomegalovirus exposure and HLA in healthy donors. Findings of the study overall: Prior analysis indicated that the majority of TCR beta V segments exhibited productivity approximately 90% or approximately 30% of the time. Three of the chains that were CMV-associated were confirmed in vitro to be specific for CMV antigens. Relative to equally common others, HLA-associated TCR beta chains showed greater clonal expansion in a later analysis. Because they were indistinguishable, some V segments, including TRBV6-2 and TRBV6-3, were excluded.

Use of 60 Vbeta and 13 Jbeta primers characterized the PCR. The assay was immunoSEQ multiplex PCR, and TCRdb's table has in-frame clones only and misses some. The sample lists around 200,000 clones, 55% to 65% occurring once. CDR1 and CDR2 from the germline V gene are SQVTM and ANQGSEA. The CDR3 is 15 amino acids. V trimming: 2 bases; J trimming: 6 bases; junction bases outside the gene matches: 8. V and J are TRBV29-1 and TRBJ2-2; TRBD1 matches at 8 bases. The origin of this receptor is a man aged 35 to 55 in good health and CMV-seronegative. Sequencing input: PBMCs. CDR3 DNA sequence: TGCAGCGTTGAACTGGGGACAGGTGTCCCCGGGGAGCTGTTTTTT. This codes for CSVELGTGVPGELFF.